This TCR beta chain was sequenced for a study of human T cells and chemical hapten exposure. The study's findings and limits: TCRs above 1 in 1000 frequency did not change with DPC sensitization.

TCRdb independently ran MiXCR on the RACE reads; one entry per CDR3 protein. In the table there are about 89,000 distinct CDR3 sequences, approximately 11% of which are singletons. The time point denotes: pre-sensitization, week 0. Treatment in this sample: therapeutic diphenylcyclopropenone sensitization with weekly scalp DPC. A word on this clonotype: Antigen unknown.

The V segment lost 3 bases and the J segment 2 bases; nucleotides outside the gene matches: 8. Germline lookup yields CDR1 SGHRS and CDR2 YFSETQ. The CDR3 sequence is 16 residues long. The source was whole blood, collected in connection with sensitization to the hapten diphenylcyclopropenone (DPC). The rearrangement links TRBV5-1 to TRBJ2-3; TRBD2 agrees at 8 bases. This clonotype originated in a woman aged 60 to 75 with alopecia areata. Some clones in this sample may be carry-over from other donors' samples. Written as DNA, the CDR3 is TGCGCCAGCAGCTCGACCGGGGGGGCCTCCACAGATACGCAGTATTTT. Its translation is CASSSTGGASTDTQYF.